This entry lists 12 T cell receptor beta chains sequenced from one sample in a study of shared clonotypes between healthy human individuals. Libraries were prepared by immunoSEQ multiplex PCR; TCRdb keeps only in-frame clonotypes and omits some of them. The repertoire holds some 2,100,000 clones, approximately 94% seen once, with roughly 0.13% in the top ten. Sequencing was carried out using naive CD4+ T cells sorted from blood. The subset is: CD45RA+ positively selected. These receptors were taken from a young man in good health.

The rearrangement links TRBV4-1 to TRBJ2-7, with 11 bases fitting TRBD2. This CDR3 spans 17 amino acids. Germline CDR1 MGHRA, CDR2 YSYEKL. V shed 4 bases and J 1 base; nucleotides not matched to a gene: 9. The CDR3: CASSPRGGLAASYEQYF. CDR3 DNA: TGCGCCAGCAGCCCCCGGGGGGGACTAGCGGCATCCTACGAGCAGTACTTC.

This clone was seen a single time. Germline is not matched at one junction end, which may reflect a read error. The CDR3 DNA reads as TGTGCCGGCAGCTTAGACCTGCAGGGGAGCTATGGCTACACCTTC. It translates to CAGSLDLQGSYGYTF. J is TRBJ1-2 and V is TRBV11-2, with TRBD1 as a possible D gene (6 bases). The V gene's germline CDR1 is SGHAT and CDR2 FQNNGV. There are 15 residues in the CDR3. Full variable domain (outside the CDR3, taken from reference TRBV11-2 and TRBJ1-2): EAGVAQSPRYKIIEKRQSVAFWCNPISGHATLYWYQQILGQGPKLLIQFQNNGVVDDSQLPKDRFSAERLKGVDSTLKIQPAKLEDSAVYLCAGSLDLQGSYGYTFGSGTRLTVV.

CDR3 sequence reads: CATDDYPPNTIYF. CDR3 nucleotides: TGTGCCACTGATGACTACCCACCTAACACCATATATTTT. The chain combines TRBV6-1 with TRBJ1-3; D remains unclear. Germline V gene lookup returns CDR1 MNHNS and CDR2 SASEGT. V shed 10 bases and J shed 7 bases, with 17 bases lying between them. The CDR3 consists of 13 residues.

The CDR3 spells CASFRSGYPGANVLTF. CDR3 DNA sequence: TGTGCCAGTTTCCGATCGGGTTATCCTGGGGCCAACGTCCTGACTTTC. The chain has TRBV6-6 and TRBJ2-6; D is unresolved. The CDR3 totals 16 residues. V was pared by 9 bases and J by 2 bases, with 17 bases between. Germline V gene lookup returns CDR1 MNHNY and CDR2 SVGAGI (reference sequence).

V gene TRBV18 combines with J gene TRBJ2-3; 10 bases map to TRBD2. With V trimmed by 0 bases and J by 0 bases, 3 bases remained unmatched. The CDR3 has 17 residues. CDR1 and CDR2 from the germline V gene are KGHSH and LQKENI. The CDR3 spells CASSPPAGGTSTDTQYF. As DNA, the CDR3 is TGTGCCAGCTCACCACCAGCGGGGGGGACTAGCACAGATACGCAGTATTTT.

V and J are TRBV18 and TRBJ2-1; D possibly corresponds to TRBD2 (6 bases). The V and J ends lost 1 base and 9 bases respectively, with 10 bases between them. The CDR3 has 13 residues. CDR1 and CDR2 from the germline V gene are KGHSH and LQKENI. The CDR3, as DNA: TGTGCCAGCTCACCACGGGCGGGGAGTGAGCAGTTCTTC. It encodes CASSPRAGSEQFF.

Only one count was recorded for this clone. This chain uses TRBV4-1 with TRBJ2-1, with D tentatively TRBD1 or TRBD2 (5 bases each). This CDR3 region has 15 residues. Germline lookup yields CDR1 MGHRA and CDR2 YSYEKL. The V end lost 3 bases, the J end lost 8 bases, and 17 bases lay between the germline ends. CDR3 loop: CASSQSGQGHYEQFF. DNA for the CDR3: TGCGCCAGCAGCCAGTCGGGGCAGGGCCACTATGAGCAGTTCTTC.

CDR3 nucleotide sequence: TGCAGCGTTGCCCCAGGGCGCAGGGTCCAAGAGACCCAGTACTTC. Its protein is CSVAPGRRVQETQYF. This chain connects TRBV29-1 to TRBJ2-5; weak D call: TRBD1 (5 bases). The CDR3 runs 15 residues. V was shortened by 4 bases and J by 1 base, with 16 bases between the two germline ends. Germline assignment: CDR1 SQVTM and CDR2 ANQGSEA.

This chain joins TRBV10-2 and TRBJ2-7, with D perhaps TRBD1 or TRBD2 (5 bases each). Germline lookup yields CDR1 WSHSY and CDR2 SAAADI. The V end was cut by 5 bases, the J end by 3 bases, with 29 bases between. CDR3 size: 19 residues. The CDR3 region is CASSSDRERTLARDYEQYF. The CDR3 nucleotides read TGCGCCAGCAGTTCCGACAGAGAGCGGACTCTGGCCCGGGACTACGAGCAGTACTTC.

The J gene is TRBJ1-5, the V gene TRBV6-1; TRBD1 matches at 9 bases. Trimming took 0 bases from V and 9 from J; bases not matched to a gene: 9. This CDR3 region has 16 residues. CDR1 MNHNS and CDR2 SASEGT come from the germline V gene. The CDR3 sequence: CASSEARTGVLGPQHF. DNA of the CDR3: TGTGCCAGCAGTGAAGCGCGGACAGGGGTCTTAGGGCCCCAGCATTTT.

This chain connects TRBV10-1 to TRBJ2-3; D might be TRBD2 (6 bases). CDR1 and CDR2 from the germline V gene are WNHNN and SYGVQD (reference sequence). V was shortened by 3 bases and J by 3 bases, with 13 bases between the two germline ends. The length of the CDR3 is 15 residues. The CDR3: CASSDRRAGTDTQYF. DNA of the CDR3: TGCGCCAGCAGTGATCGGAGGGCCGGGACAGATACGCAGTATTTT.

The V call is TRBV6-5, the J call TRBJ1-5; D ambiguous. CDR1 and CDR2 (germline): MNHEY, SVGAGI. The CDR3 runs to 15 residues. V shed 0 bases and J shed 7 bases, with 13 bases lying between them. The CDR3 coding sequence is TGTGCCAGCAGTTACTCGCGGCATGGAAAGCAGCCCCAGCATTTT. This translates into CASSYSRHGKQPQHF.